What follows are 16 T cell receptor beta chains derived from one specimen sequenced in a study of technical replicates of blood from several donors. The assay was immunoSEQ multiplex PCR, and TCRdb's table has in-frame clones only and misses some. The profile covers more than 65,000 clones, with roughly 95% appearing a single time and 0.36% taken by the ten largest. The material sequenced was T cells isolated from PBMCs. All receptors derive from a human donor in good health.

V is TRBV6-5 and J is TRBJ2-4; 7 bases align to TRBD1. Trimming removed 4 bases from V and 1 base from J; junction bases left unmatched: 7. This CDR3 comprises 16 residues. CDR1 is MNHEY, CDR2 SVGAGI, per germline. CDR3 coding DNA: TGTGCCAGCAGTTTCGCAACAGGGGCTGCCAAAAACATTCAGTACTTC. Translating gives CASSFATGAAKNIQYF.

This chain connects TRBV5-8 to TRBJ1-5, with D maybe TRBD1 (5 bases). The germline V and J ends were trimmed by 1 base and 5 bases, with 13 bases remaining between them. The CDR3 covers 15 residues. Germline CDR1 and CDR2: SGHTS and YDEGEE. CDR3 sequence reads: CASSLRGRGDQPQHF. The CDR3 nucleotides are TGTGCCAGCAGCTTGCGGGGGAGAGGAGATCAGCCCCAGCATTTT. The full variable domain, completed using reference TRBV5-8 and TRBJ1-5, is EAGVTQSPTHLIKTRGQQATLRCSPISGHTSVYWYQQALGLGLQFLLWYDEGEERNRGNFPPRFSGRQFPNYSSELNVNALELEDSALYLCASSLRGRGDQPQHFGDGTRLSIL.

CDR3 sequence reads: CASRENGGNTGELFF. Written as DNA, the CDR3 is TGCGCCAGCAGAGAAAACGGGGGGAACACCGGGGAGCTGTTTTTT. The V and J genes are TRBV5-1 and TRBJ2-2, with a weak D call TRBD2 (6 bases). Between the trimmed V and J ends, which lost 5 bases and 1 base, there was a span of 12 bases. CDR1 SGHRS and CDR2 YFSETQ come from the germline V gene. The length of the CDR3 is 15 residues.

The genes are TRBV30 and TRBJ2-3; TRBD2 aligns across 11 bases. This CDR3 region has 14 residues. Per the germline V gene, CDR1 is GTSNPN and CDR2 is SVGIG (reference sequence). The V and J ends lost 8 bases and 2 bases, in that order; junction bases with no gene match: 6. CDR3 region: CALRLAGSTDTQYF. CDR3 nucleotides: TGTGCCCTTCGACTAGCGGGATCCACAGATACGCAGTATTTT.

This clone has only one observation. This chain joins TRBV13 and TRBJ2-6; D remains unclear. Per germline, CDR1 PRHDT and CDR2 FYEKMQ (reference sequence). V dropped 3 bases and J dropped 0 bases, with 6 bases sitting between them. The CDR3 has 15 residues. The CDR3 coding sequence is TGTGCCAGCAGCTTCTACTACTCTGGGGCCAACGTCCTGACTTTC. Protein product: CASSFYYSGANVLTF.

V and J are TRBV19 and TRBJ1-1; 9 bases fit TRBD1. Germline CDR1 reads LNHDA; CDR2 reads SQIVND (reference sequence). V trimming: 5 bases; J trimming: 5 bases; junction bases outside the gene matches: 12. The CDR3 spans 16 residues. The CDR3 region is CASSSTGGALITEAFF. The CDR3, as DNA: TGTGCCAGTAGTTCTACAGGGGGCGCATTGATAACTGAAGCTTTCTTT. The full variable domain, rest sourced from reference TRBV19 and TRBJ1-1, is DGGITQSPKYLFRKEGQNVTLSCEQNLNHDAMYWYRQDPGQGLRLIYYSQIVNDFQKGDIAEGYSVSREKKESFPLTVTSAQKNPTAFYLCASSSTGGALITEAFFGQGTRLTVV.

This clone turned up a few times. This chain joins TRBV13 and TRBJ1-2; perhaps TRBD1 as D (5 bases). This CDR3 is 12 amino acids long. Germline CDR1 is PRHDT and CDR2 is FYEKMQ (reference sequence). V dropped 4 bases and J dropped 6 bases, with 9 bases sitting between them. The chain's CDR3 is CASSSWGDGYTF. The CDR3, as DNA: TGTGCCAGCAGCTCCTGGGGCGATGGCTACACCTTC.

The genes are TRBV6-6 and TRBJ2-7, with 10 bases matching TRBD2. Germline CDR1 and CDR2: MNHNY and SVGAGI (reference sequence). J was trimmed by 4 bases and V by 6 bases; bases with no gene match: 6. This CDR3 comprises 14 residues. CDR3 DNA: TGTGCCAGCAGACAACTAGCGGGGTCGTACGAGCAGTACTTC. It yields the protein CASRQLAGSYEQYF.

This clone came up a few times. This chain links TRBV15 with TRBJ2-7; 12 bases agree with TRBD2. Germline loops: CDR1 LNHNV, CDR2 YYDKDF (reference sequence). The CDR3 is made up of 15 amino acids. V trimming: 0 bases; J trimming: 11 bases; junction bases outside the gene matches: 8. The CDR3 reads CATSRDPIGLAGKYF. The CDR3 DNA is TGTGCCACCAGCAGAGATCCTATAGGACTAGCGGGAAAGTACTTC.

The rearrangement uses TRBV11-2 and TRBJ2-1; 10 bases are a match to TRBD2. Trimming cost V 5 bases and J 5 bases; bases outside gene matches: 9. The CDR3 sequence is 16 residues long. Germline CDR1 is SGHAT and CDR2 is FQNNGV. CDR3 sequence: CASSQIAGGFNNEQFF. CDR3 bases: TGTGCCAGCAGCCAGATAGCGGGAGGCTTTAACAATGAGCAGTTCTTC. Variable domain in full (rest from reference TRBV11-2 and TRBJ2-1): EAGVAQSPRYKIIEKRQSVAFWCNPISGHATLYWYQQILGQGPKLLIQFQNNGVVDDSQLPKDRFSAERLKGVDSTLKIQPAKLEDSAVYLCASSQIAGGFNNEQFFGPGTRLTVL.

The chain has TRBV27 and TRBJ1-3, with TRBD1 as a possible D gene (6 bases). This CDR3 spans 13 amino acids. Trimming cost V 6 bases and J 2 bases, with 8 bases left between them. Germline V gives CDR1 MNHEY, CDR2 SMNVEV (reference sequence). This CDR3 is CASRQGTGNTIYF. The CDR3 DNA reads as TGTGCCAGCAGACAGGGTACTGGAAACACCATATATTTT.

The chain combines TRBV5-5 with TRBJ2-7; TRBD1 might be the D (6 bases). From germline, CDR1 is SGHKS and CDR2 YYEKEE (reference sequence). The V end was cut by 0 bases, the J end by 0 bases, with 13 bases between. The CDR3 consists of 16 residues. CDR3 bases: TGTGCCAGCAGCTTGGCTCAGGGGATGTCCTCCTACGAGCAGTACTTC. Translating gives CASSLAQGMSSYEQYF.

This chain connects TRBV29-1 to TRBJ2-1; possible D gene TRBD2, 5 bases. Germline CDR1 and CDR2: SQVTM and ANQGSEA. The V end was cut by 4 bases, the J end by 7 bases, with 14 bases between. The CDR3 consists of 13 residues. CDR3 region: CSVGAGVGNEQFF. The CDR3 DNA sequence: TGCAGCGTTGGGGCCGGGGTTGGGAATGAGCAGTTCTTC.

The chain employs TRBV6-1 and TRBJ2-3; D call uncertain. CDR1 is MNHNS and CDR2 is SASEGT in the germline V gene. The CDR3 consists of 13 residues. V shed 6 bases and J shed 6 bases, with 13 bases lying between them. Here the CDR3 DNA reads TGTGCCAGCAGAGCCTTTACTACGGATACGCAGTATTTT. Amino acid sequence: CASRAFTTDTQYF.

The chain carries TRBV2 and TRBJ1-1; TRBD1 might be the D (5 bases). Germline CDR1 and CDR2: SNHLY and FYNNEI. The V and J ends lost 2 bases and 4 bases respectively, with 8 bases between them. This CDR3 comprises 13 residues. CDR3 bases: TGTGCCAGCAGTGAATGGGGCGGCACTGAAGCTTTCTTT. Translation: CASSEWGGTEAFF.

CDR3 in DNA: TGTGCCAGCAGCTTAGGACAGGAAGACACTGAAGCTTTCTTT. Translation: CASSLGQEDTEAFF. V usage is TRBV7-9 and J usage is TRBJ1-1, with a tentative D call TRBD1 (6 bases). V was trimmed by 1 base and J by 3 bases, leaving 9 bases between them. The CDR3 has 14 amino acids. CDR1 and CDR2 from the germline V gene are SEHNR and FQNEAQ (reference sequence).